These 22 T cell receptor beta chains share one sample of origin, sequenced in a study of blood T cell repertoires in COVID-19. TCRdb keeps only in-frame clones here, not all; method: immunoSEQ multiplex PCR. The table includes 100,000 to 150,000 clones, roughly 83% detected once. Sample: peripheral blood. The receptors originated from a woman aged 80 or over with acute or convalescent COVID-19.

A note on this clone: Within the sample, other DNA sequences also encode this same CDR3. The rearrangement joins TRBV18 to TRBJ2-1, with D perhaps matching TRBD1 (6 bases). Trimming removed 3 bases at V and 3 bases at J, with 9 bases between. CDR1 KGHSH and CDR2 LQKENI come from the germline V gene. CDR3 length equals 14 residues. CDR3: CASSPTGFYNEQFF. The DNA of the CDR3 is TGTGCCAGCTCACCCACAGGGTTCTACAATGAGCAGTTCTTC. Drawing the rest from reference TRBV18 and TRBJ2-1, the complete variable domain is NAGVMQNPRHLVRRRGQEARLRCSPMKGHSHVYWYRQLPEEGLKFMVYLQKENIIDESGMPKERFSAEFPKEGPSILRIQQVVRGDSAAYFCASSPTGFYNEQFFGPGTRLTVL.

The chain is built from TRBV3-1 (or the pseudogene TRBV3-2) and TRBJ1-3, with 8 positions matching TRBD1. J was trimmed by 2 bases and V by 3 bases; bases with no gene match: 0. CDR3 size: 14 residues. Germline V CDR1 and CDR2: LGHDT, YNNKEL (reference sequence). In nucleotides, the CDR3 is TGTGCCAGCAGCCAGACAGGGGCTGGAAACACCATATATTTT. Encoded protein: CASSQTGAGNTIYF.

V is TRBV18 and J is TRBJ2-1, with D possibly matching TRBD2 (7 bases). The CDR3 is 15 amino acids. Per germline, CDR1 KGHSH and CDR2 LQKENI. Trimming pared 6 bases from V and 1 base from J, leaving 13 bases between. The CDR3 region has the DNA TGTGCCAGCTCCCGGGGGGCAGGGTCCTACAATGAGCAGTTCTTC. This codes for CASSRGAGSYNEQFF.

This clone appeared a few times. This chain uses TRBV18 with TRBJ1-1; D possibly corresponds to TRBD1 (5 bases). The germline V and J ends were trimmed by 2 bases and 5 bases, with 21 bases remaining between them. The germline V gene encodes CDR1 KGHSH and CDR2 LQKENI. CDR3 size: 17 residues. The CDR3 DNA reads as TGTGCCAGCTCACCATCCGCCAGGGCCCTCATCTCGACTGAAGCTTTCTTT. This sequence encodes CASSPSARALISTEAFF.

This clone is medium-sized (0.01 to 0.1%) in the sample. This chain uses TRBV6-1 with TRBJ1-4; tentatively, D is TRBD1 (6 bases). Germline CDR1 is MNHNS and CDR2 is SASEGT. The CDR3 has 13 residues. Trimming pared 2 bases from V and 7 bases from J, leaving 8 bases between. As DNA, the CDR3 is TGTGCCAGCAGTGAACAGGGGTTTGAAAAACTGTTTTTT. Its translation is CASSEQGFEKLFF.

The chain carries TRBV19 and TRBJ1-3, with TRBD1 as a possible D gene (5 bases). This CDR3 is built from 15 residues. V shed 5 bases and J shed 0 bases, with 11 bases lying between them. In germline, CDR1 is LNHDA, CDR2 SQIVND (reference sequence). Here the CDR3 DNA reads TGTGCCAGTAGTGTAACAGGTTTCTCTGGAAACACCATATATTTT. Protein product: CASSVTGFSGNTIYF.

The chain recombines TRBV6-5 with TRBJ2-7; 9 positions agree with TRBD1. Losses at the gene ends were 5 bases for V and 2 bases for J; bases not matched to a gene: 1. Germline CDR1 is MNHEY and CDR2 is SVGAGI. The CDR3 extends over 13 amino acids. CDR3 loop: CASSRDRAYEQYF. The CDR3 DNA reads TGTGCCAGCAGTCGGGACAGGGCCTACGAGCAGTACTTC.

The gene calls are TRBV5-1 and TRBJ2-3; the match to TRBD2 covers 14 bases. The germline V gene encodes CDR1 SGHRS and CDR2 YFSETQ. This CDR3 region has 16 residues. Trimming cost V 6 bases and J 5 bases; bases outside gene matches: 8. The chain's CDR3 is CASKPLGTSGRDTQYF. CDR3 sequence (DNA): TGCGCCAGCAAGCCCCTGGGGACTAGCGGGAGAGATACGCAGTATTTT.

The V call is TRBV13, the J call TRBJ1-3; no reliable D call. The CDR3 length is 18 residues. Germline CDR1 PRHDT, CDR2 FYEKMQ (reference sequence). Between the trimmed V and J ends, which lost 5 bases and 1 base, there was a span of 21 bases. The CDR3 reads CASSPPPGSGRSGNTIYF. The CDR3 coding sequence is TGTGCCAGCAGCCCGCCCCCGGGATCCGGGCGGTCTGGAAACACCATATATTTT.

V usage is TRBV30 and J usage is TRBJ1-6, with a tentative D call TRBD1 (5 bases). CDR3 length: 15 amino acids. Germline loops: CDR1 GTSNPN, CDR2 SVGIG (reference sequence). V shed 4 bases and J shed 7 bases, with 17 bases lying between them. The CDR3 region is CAWNQEGFRNSPLHF. DNA of the CDR3: TGTGCCTGGAATCAGGAGGGGTTTAGGAATTCACCCCTCCACTTT.

The J gene is TRBJ2-2, the V gene TRBV3-1 (or the pseudogene TRBV3-2), with D tentatively TRBD2 (6 bases). Trimming stripped 3 bases from V and 2 bases from J, with 10 bases between. The CDR3 is made up of 15 amino acids. CDR1 LGHDT and CDR2 YNNKEL come from the germline V gene (reference sequence). The CDR3 DNA sequence: TGTGCCAGCAGCCATAGGGGAGGAAACACCGGGGAGCTGTTTTTT. Translated, it gives CASSHRGGNTGELFF.

The chain recombines TRBV5-4 with TRBJ2-1, with 8 bases that match TRBD2. J lost 3 bases, V lost 2 bases, and 4 bases had no gene match. This CDR3 region has 15 residues. The germline V gene has CDR1 SGHNT and CDR2 YYREEE (reference sequence). Written as DNA, the CDR3 is TGTGCCAGCAGCTTTCCGGGACTAGTCTACAATGAGCAGTTCTTC. Translated: CASSFPGLVYNEQFF.

The chain combines TRBV18 with TRBJ1-2; 9 positions match TRBD1. Trimming at V came to 4 bases and at J to 12 bases, leaving 18 bases not matched to a gene. Germline CDR1 and CDR2: KGHSH and LQKENI. CDR3 length: 16 residues. DNA of the CDR3: TGTGCCAGCTCACGACAGGGGGGCGCCCCAATTGTGGAAGACACCTTC. Encoded protein: CASSRQGGAPIVEDTF.

The chain joins TRBV27 to TRBJ2-3; 9 bases map to TRBD2. The CDR3 loop spans 15 amino acids. V lost 3 bases and J lost 8; bases outside the gene matches: 9. The germline V gene encodes CDR1 MNHEY and CDR2 SMNVEV (reference sequence). Here the CDR3 reads CASSFRTSGPGTQYF. CDR3 nucleotides: TGTGCCAGCAGTTTTCGTACTAGCGGGCCCGGTACGCAGTATTTT.

J is TRBJ1-6 and V is TRBV19, with a possible D match to TRBD1 (5 bases). The V end lost 3 bases, the J end lost 11 bases, and 11 bases lay between the germline ends. Germline CDR1 is LNHDA and CDR2 is SQIVND (reference sequence). The length of the CDR3 is 13 residues. The CDR3 loop reads CASSMPGYTPLHF. The CDR3 DNA reads as TGTGCCAGTAGTATGCCAGGGTATACACCCCTCCACTTT.

The chain employs TRBV4-1 and TRBJ2-5; 10 bases are shared with TRBD2. CDR3 length equals 16 residues. V shed 1 base, J shed 2 bases, and the junction held 4 bases outside the gene matches. Germline V CDR1 and CDR2: MGHRA, YSYEKL. For the CDR3, the DNA is TGCGCCAGCAGCCAAGCTAGCGGGGGAACTCAAGAGACCCAGTACTTC. Translation gives CASSQASGGTQETQYF.

The J gene is TRBJ2-3, the V gene TRBV7-2; 8 nucleotides agree with TRBD2. V shed 6 bases, J shed 1 base, and the junction held 6 bases outside the gene matches. Per the germline V gene, CDR1 is SGHTA and CDR2 is FQGNSA. This CDR3 comprises 15 residues. The CDR3 sequence is CASRPSRGGTDTQYF. The CDR3, as DNA: TGTGCCAGCAGGCCCTCGCGGGGGGGCACAGATACGCAGTATTTT. The complete variable domain, with remaining parts taken from reference TRBV7-2 and TRBJ2-3, reads GAGVSQSPSNKVTEKGKDVELRCDPISGHTALYWYRQSLGQGLEFLIYFQGNSAPDKSGLPSDRFSAERTGGSVSTLTIQRTQQEDSAVYLCASRPSRGGTDTQYFGPGTRLTVL.

V is TRBV19 and J is TRBJ1-2; D not certain. The CDR3 totals 14 residues. Trimming stripped 4 bases from V and 8 bases from J, with 17 bases between. Germline V gene data show CDR1 as LNHDA and CDR2 as SQIVND (reference sequence). The CDR3 here is CASSNLAPTRGYTF. The DNA of the CDR3 is TGTGCCAGTAGTAACCTCGCCCCTACTAGGGGCTACACCTTC.

This sequence joins TRBV21-1 and TRBJ1-1. TRBV21-1 is a pseudogene locus. This CDR3 is 10 amino acids long. CDR3 sequence: CASVGGEAFF. The DNA for the CDR3 is TGTGCCAGCGTGGGGGGTGAAGCTTTCTTT.

In regard to this clone: Germline is not matched at one junction end, which may reflect a read error. The CDR3 loop reads CASNLREEGVTEAFF. CDR3 in DNA: TGTGCCAGCAACTTACGAGAGGAAGGGGTCACTGAAGCTTTCTTT. The chain links TRBV7-9 to TRBJ1-1, with D perhaps matching TRBD1 (5 bases). Germline assignment: CDR1 SEHNR and CDR2 FQNEAQ (reference sequence). This CDR3 contains 15 residues.

The V gene is TRBV18, the J gene TRBJ2-7, with D perhaps TRBD2 (6 bases). Between the trimmed V and J ends, which lost 1 base and 5 bases, there was a span of 18 bases. The CDR3 is 16 residues long. The germline V gene has CDR1 KGHSH and CDR2 LQKENI. The CDR3 here is CASSPQLRASANEQYF. CDR3 nucleotides: TGTGCCAGCTCACCACAGTTGCGGGCTAGCGCAAACGAGCAGTACTTC.

The chain uses TRBV19 and TRBJ2-7; TRBD1 agrees at 9 bases. The CDR3 has 15 amino acids. From germline, CDR1 is LNHDA and CDR2 SQIVND (reference sequence). The ends lost 3 bases at V and 6 bases at J; junction bases unmatched: 9. CDR3 DNA: TGTGCCAGTAGTATCAATACGGACAGGGGCGGCGAGCAGTACTTC. It encodes CASSINTDRGGEQYF.